This T cell receptor beta chain was sequenced for a study of T-cell reconstitution after alpha-beta-depleted transplantation in children. This clonotype was seen a single time. CDR1 is KGHSH, CDR2 LQKENI, per germline. The CDR3 runs to 16 residues. V lost 2 bases, J lost 6 bases, and 17 bases lay in between. Preparation of the TCRbeta library was carried out with unique molecular identifiers. From the PCR reads, TCRdb called clonotypes with MiXCR, one entry per CDR3 protein. Of about 500,000 distinct CDR3 sequences in the sample, around a third were seen once. This sequence was found in a human donor who donated a stem cell graft to a child with aplastic anemia. The J gene is TRBJ1-5, the V gene TRBV18, with D maybe TRBD1 (6 bases). Sequences were derived from PBMCs from the stem cell graft donor, sampled from the stem cell graft. CDR3 sequence reads: CASSPRGGTVGQPQHF. The CDR3 coding sequence is TGTGCCAGCTCACCAAGGGGGGGAACGGTGGGTCAGCCCCAGCATTTT.